One and the same sample provided the 8 T cell receptor beta chains below, sequenced in a study of blood T cell repertoires in COVID-19. This table comes from immunoSEQ multiplex PCR, and its TCRdb copy is limited to in-frame clones, with some not included. The table lists about 89,000 clones, 70% to 80% of them singletons. What was sequenced was peripheral blood. The source is a human donor in a cohort sampled during active COVID-19.

The chain links TRBV5-1 to TRBJ1-4, with D possibly TRBD1 on 5 matching bases. This CDR3 comprises 16 residues. V lost 4 bases, J lost 5 bases, and 18 bases lay in between. Germline V lookup: CDR1 SGHRS, CDR2 YFSETQ. The CDR3 protein is CASSPERGLRNEKLFF. CDR3 nucleotides: TGCGCCAGCAGCCCTGAAAGGGGACTGAGGAATGAAAAACTGTTTTTT.

V usage is TRBV5-4 and J usage is TRBJ2-1, with TRBD1 matching 8 bases. The germline gives CDR1 SGHNT, CDR2 YYREEE (reference sequence). The CDR3 has 15 amino acids. With V trimmed by 6 bases and J by 4 bases, 9 bases remained unmatched. The CDR3 region is CASNDPGQGYNEQFF. The CDR3 DNA reads as TGTGCCAGCAACGACCCCGGACAGGGTTACAATGAGCAGTTCTTC.

The chain combines TRBV6-2 or TRBV6-3 with TRBJ2-1, with 8 bases matching TRBD1. Germline CDR1 is MNHEY and CDR2 is SVGEGT. J lost 8 bases, V lost 5 bases, and 11 bases had no gene match. This CDR3 has 15 residues. The CDR3 DNA reads TGTGCCAGCAGTCAAAGGAGGGGACAGGCACATGAGCAGTTCTTC. It specifies CASSQRRGQAHEQFF.

This clone was picked up one time. V usage is TRBV15 and J usage is TRBJ2-3; 8 nucleotides line up with TRBD2. V trimming: 0 bases; J trimming: 0 bases; junction bases outside the gene matches: 5. This CDR3 has 17 amino acids. CDR1 is LNHNV, CDR2 YYDKDF, per germline (reference sequence). CDR3 sequence reads: CATSRDTTGGSTDTQYF. In DNA form, the CDR3 reads TGTGCCACCAGCAGAGATACTACGGGAGGGAGCACAGATACGCAGTATTTT.

This rearrangement joins TRBV4-3 to TRBJ2-1; D might be TRBD1 (6 bases). V lost 0 bases and J 10 bases, leaving 10 bases between the germline ends. The germline gives CDR1 LGHNA, CDR2 YSLEER. The CDR3 consists of 13 residues. In DNA, the CDR3 is TGCGCCAGCAGCCAAGAGGGGGCGACAGAGCAGTTCTTC. It encodes CASSQEGATEQFF.

This chain links TRBV9 with TRBJ2-7; 10 bases align to TRBD1. The V gene end was trimmed by 4 bases and the J gene end by 4 bases; junction bases not matched to a gene: 8. Germline assignment: CDR1 SGDLS and CDR2 YYNGEE. The CDR3 extends over 15 amino acids. The CDR3 is CASSSSGTGEYEQYF. CDR3 DNA sequence: TGTGCCAGCAGCTCCTCAGGGACAGGGGAGTACGAGCAGTACTTC.

The rearrangement joins TRBV19 to TRBJ1-4; D gene unclear. Germline CDR1 reads LNHDA; CDR2 reads SQIVND (reference sequence). V lost 5 bases to trimming and J lost 14 bases, with 12 bases between them. This CDR3 comprises 11 residues. Here the CDR3 DNA reads TGTGCCAGTAGTGTTCAGTTTAAGCTGTTTTTT. Translated, it gives CASSVQFKLFF.

The chain combines TRBV12-2 with TRBJ2-1; no check of the table's D call, TRBD2, against the DNA was made. TRBV12-2 is labeled a pseudogene. The CDR3 is 20 residues long. CDR3 sequence reads: CASRLENRTSGRTTYNEQFF. CDR3 sequence (DNA): TGTGCAAGTCGCTTAGAGAATAGGACTAGCGGGAGAACAACCTACAATGAGCAGTTCTTC.